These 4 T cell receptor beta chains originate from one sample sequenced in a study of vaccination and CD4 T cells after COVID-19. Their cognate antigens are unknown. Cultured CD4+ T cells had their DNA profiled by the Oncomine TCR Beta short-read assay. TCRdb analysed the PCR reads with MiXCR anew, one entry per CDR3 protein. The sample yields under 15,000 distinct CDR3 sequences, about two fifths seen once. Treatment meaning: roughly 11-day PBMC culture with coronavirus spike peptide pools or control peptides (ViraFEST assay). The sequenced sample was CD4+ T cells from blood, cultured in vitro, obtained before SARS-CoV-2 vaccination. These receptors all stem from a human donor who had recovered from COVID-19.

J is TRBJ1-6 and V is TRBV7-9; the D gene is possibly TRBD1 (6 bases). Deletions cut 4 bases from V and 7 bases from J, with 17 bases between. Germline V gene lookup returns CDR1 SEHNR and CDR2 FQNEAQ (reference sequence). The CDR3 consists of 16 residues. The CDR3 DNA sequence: TGTGCCAGCAGCTCGACGCCGACAGGTGCAAATTCACCCCTCCACTTT. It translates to CASSSTPTGANSPLHF.

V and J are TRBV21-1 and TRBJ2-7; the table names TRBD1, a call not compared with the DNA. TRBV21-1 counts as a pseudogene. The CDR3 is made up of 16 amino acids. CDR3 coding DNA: TGTGCCAGCACCAACAGGCGGGGACAGGGTAACTACGAGCAGTACTTC. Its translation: CASTNRRGQGNYEQYF.

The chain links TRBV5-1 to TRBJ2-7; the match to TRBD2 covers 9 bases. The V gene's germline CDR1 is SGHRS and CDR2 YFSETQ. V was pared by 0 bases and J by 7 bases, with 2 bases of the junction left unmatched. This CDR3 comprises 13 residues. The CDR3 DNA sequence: TGCGCCAGCAGCTTGGGGACTAGCGAGGAGCAGTACTTC. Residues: CASSLGTSEEQYF.

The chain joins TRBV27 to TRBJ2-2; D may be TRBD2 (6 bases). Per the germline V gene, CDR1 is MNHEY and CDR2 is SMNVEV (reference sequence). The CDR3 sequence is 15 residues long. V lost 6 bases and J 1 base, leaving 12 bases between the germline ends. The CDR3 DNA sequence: TGTGCCAGCAGCTTAAGCGGGCAGAACACCGGGGAGCTGTTTTTT. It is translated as CASSLSGQNTGELFF.